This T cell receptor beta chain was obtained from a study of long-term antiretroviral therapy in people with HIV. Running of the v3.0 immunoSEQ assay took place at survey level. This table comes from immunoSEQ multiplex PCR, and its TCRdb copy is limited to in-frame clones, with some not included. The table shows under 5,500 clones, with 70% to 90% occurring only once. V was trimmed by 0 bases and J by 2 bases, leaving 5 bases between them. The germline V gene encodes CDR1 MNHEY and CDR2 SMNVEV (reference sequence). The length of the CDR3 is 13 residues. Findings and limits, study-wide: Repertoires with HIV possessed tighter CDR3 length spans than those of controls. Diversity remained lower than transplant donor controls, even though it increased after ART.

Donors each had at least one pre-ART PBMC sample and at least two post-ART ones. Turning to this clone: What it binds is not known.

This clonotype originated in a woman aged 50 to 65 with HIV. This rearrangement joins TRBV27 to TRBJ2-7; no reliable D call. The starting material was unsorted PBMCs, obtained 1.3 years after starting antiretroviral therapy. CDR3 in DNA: TGTGCCAGCAGTTTATCGGCACCCTACGAGCAGTACTTC. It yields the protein CASSLSAPYEQYF.